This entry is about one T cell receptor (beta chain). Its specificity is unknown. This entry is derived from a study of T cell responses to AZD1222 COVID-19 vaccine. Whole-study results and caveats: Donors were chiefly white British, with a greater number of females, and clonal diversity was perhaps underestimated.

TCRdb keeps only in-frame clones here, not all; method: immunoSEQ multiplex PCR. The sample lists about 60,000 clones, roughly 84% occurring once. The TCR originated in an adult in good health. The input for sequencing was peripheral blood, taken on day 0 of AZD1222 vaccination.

DNA for the CDR3: TGCGCCAGCAGCCAGGGGCGGGATGAAAAACTGTTTTTT. Protein: CASSQGRDEKLFF. The gene calls are TRBV5-1 and TRBJ1-4; a possible D gene is TRBD1 (6 bases). Germline CDR1 is SGHRS and CDR2 is YFSETQ. There are 13 residues in the CDR3. With 4 bases removed from V and 6 bases from J, the gap between germline ends came to 10 bases. The variable domain in full, with the rest retrieved from reference TRBV5-1 and TRBJ1-4, is KAGVTQTPRYLIKTRGQQVTLSCSPISGHRSVSWYQQTPGQGLQFLFEYFSETQRNKGNFPGRFSGRQFSNSRSEMNVSTLELGDSALYLCASSQGRDEKLFFGSGTQLSVL.